Listed here is a single T cell receptor beta chain. Its binding antigen is unknown. Per-base qualities were not stored, and no clone one base away is much larger. Receptor libraries were prepared by the immunoSEQ multiplex PCR assay. Here the immuneACCESS table is served through TCRdb, limited to in-frame sequences with V and J called. Missing clones are a known gap in these copies; in checked studies unresolved V genes cover under half, and the rest lacks a known reason. The sample table shows approximately 90,000 clones, and 91% are seen once. About 1.7% of the sample is in the top ten clones. CDR1 MNHEY and CDR2 SVGAGI are derived from the germline V gene. Measured from the cysteine to the phenylalanine, the CDR3 is 15 residues long. The retained sequence is limited to the CDR3, 45 bases, with the frame set at the first base. At the junction V is shortened by 7 bases and J by 3 bases; bases outside the gene matches: 7.

This entry belongs to a study of T cell changes during pregnancy in multiple sclerosis (dated by TCRdb to between 2018 and 2021). Background for the entire study: Changes in the T cell repertoire over the course of pregnancy were examined in this study in women with multiple sclerosis.

The rearrangement joined TRBV6-5 to TRBJ1-4; 8 nucleotides in the junction match TRBD1. The sequencing used peripheral blood, collected after pregnancy. The clonotype was recovered from a female donor in good health, enrolled as a control in a pregnancy study. The nucleotide sequence reads TGTGCCAGCACTGACAGGGGCAAGGCTAATGAAAAACTGTTTTTT. It translates as CASTDRGKANEKLFF.